The 19 T cell receptor beta chains presented below share a single source sample, sequenced in a study of regulatory T cells in long-lasting Graves disease. Building the TCR beta libraries relied on iRepertoire HTBI primers, and CDR3 regions underwent Arm-PCR. TCRdb recomputed calls from the multiplex PCR reads with MiXCR, one row per CDR3 protein. The table has approximately 490,000 distinct CDR3 sequences, 15% to 20% seen once. The time point was: newly diagnosed GD, antithyroid drugs for less than 3 months. PBMC RNA was the source of the TCR library. These data also formed part of another study, on T cells in Graves' hyperthyroidism and ophthalmopathy.

Here the sequenced sample was peripheral blood mononuclear cells (PBMCs), taken at new diagnosis, from a patient treated with antithyroid drugs. All receptors derive from a man aged 40-49 years with Graves disease.

The V call is TRBV20-1, the J call TRBJ2-6, with 8 bases fitting TRBD1. The V gene end was trimmed by 5 bases and the J gene end by 1 base; junction bases not matched to a gene: 7. From germline, CDR1 is DFQATT and CDR2 SNEGSKA (reference sequence). The length of the CDR3 is 16 residues. CDR3 region: CSAVPGQVSGANVLTF. The CDR3 nucleotides are TGCAGTGCTGTACCGGGACAGGTATCTGGGGCCAACGTCCTGACTTTC.

This clonotype was counted only a few times. Possible read error: a much larger clone is one base away. V is TRBV30 and J is TRBJ2-5, with D uncertain. Germline V gene sequence: CDR1 GTSNPN, CDR2 SVGIG (reference sequence). The CDR3 runs to 12 residues. Trimming took 7 bases from V and 7 from J, leaving 16 bases between them. The CDR3 here is CASTLGRGTQYF. The CDR3, as DNA: TGTGCCTCAACCTTGGGAAGAGGGACCCAGTACTTC.

The chain joins TRBV3-1 to TRBJ2-5; D perhaps matches TRBD2 (6 bases). CDR3 size: 13 residues. The germline V and J ends were trimmed by 3 bases and 4 bases, with 9 bases remaining between them. The germline gives CDR1 LGHDT, CDR2 YNNKEL (reference sequence). The CDR3 bases are TGTGCCAGCAGCCACGGGACTTCAGAGACCCAGTACTTC. This gives the protein CASSHGTSETQYF.

This clonotype appeared many times. This chain links TRBV5-1 with TRBJ2-3, with TRBD2 matching over 8 bases. V shed 0 bases and J 5 bases; nucleotides not matched to a gene: 2. The CDR3 runs to 14 residues. CDR1 and CDR2 from the germline V gene are SGHRS and YFSETQ. The CDR3 region is CASSLGTSGDTQYF. As DNA, the CDR3 is TGCGCCAGCAGCTTGGGAACTAGCGGAGATACGCAGTATTTT.

The chain has TRBV5-1 and TRBJ2-4; TRBD1 matches 7 bases. The CDR3 consists of 16 residues. Germline CDR1 reads SGHRS; CDR2 reads YFSETQ. The J segment lost 2 bases and the V segment lost 4 bases, leaving 9 bases of the junction unmatched. CDR3 DNA sequence: TGCGCCAGCAGCCTAGGAGACAGGGTCCCCAAAAACATTCAGTACTTC. Amino acids: CASSLGDRVPKNIQYF. Drawing the rest from reference TRBV5-1 and TRBJ2-4, the complete variable domain is KAGVTQTPRYLIKTRGQQVTLSCSPISGHRSVSWYQQTPGQGLQFLFEYFSETQRNKGNFPGRFSGRQFSNSRSEMNVSTLELGDSALYLCASSLGDRVPKNIQYFGAGTRLSVL.

This clonotype was counted many times. The chain carries TRBV6-1 and TRBJ1-2; possible D gene TRBD1, 6 bases. This CDR3 has 15 residues. Germline V lookup: CDR1 MNHNS, CDR2 SASEGT. Trimming removed 4 bases from V and 0 bases from J, with 12 bases in between. CDR3 in DNA: TGTGCCAGCAGTGGCCCCAGGGGAGCTAACTATGGCTACACCTTC. Translation gives CASSGPRGANYGYTF.

The table lists this clonotype with many counts. The chain carries TRBV28 and TRBJ1-2, with TRBD1 matching over 9 bases. The germline gives CDR1 MDHEN, CDR2 SYDVKM. The trim removed 6 bases at V and 7 bases at J, leaving 6 bases unmatched. This CDR3 has 13 residues. The chain's CDR3 is CASRSGQGFGYTF. The CDR3 DNA reads TGTGCCAGCAGGTCGGGACAGGGTTTTGGCTACACCTTC.

This clonotype was seen many times. The rearrangement links TRBV2 to TRBJ2-3; TRBD2 agrees at 13 bases. After removal of 6 bases from V and 5 bases from J, the junction contained 5 bases not matched to a gene. This CDR3 has 15 amino acids. Per germline, CDR1 SNHLY and CDR2 FYNNEI. CDR3 sequence: CASSDGTSGVDTQYF. The CDR3 DNA follows: TGTGCCAGCAGCGATGGGACTAGCGGGGTAGATACGCAGTATTTT.

The table lists this clonotype with many counts. This chain uses TRBV2 with TRBJ2-2, with D unresolved. CDR1 is SNHLY, CDR2 FYNNEI, per germline. The CDR3 contains 16 residues. The V end was cut by 0 bases, the J end by 4 bases, with 12 bases between. CDR3 region: CASSEALRVRTGELFF. The CDR3 nucleotides are TGTGCCAGCAGTGAAGCGCTTAGGGTCCGCACCGGGGAGCTGTTTTTT.

The sample holds many counts of this clonotype. V usage is TRBV28 and J usage is TRBJ2-7, with 8 bases matching TRBD1. Germline V lookup: CDR1 MDHEN, CDR2 SYDVKM. V lost 7 bases to trimming and J lost 6 bases; unmatched junction nucleotides: 11. The CDR3 is 14 residues long. The CDR3 sequence: CASTPIRTGIEQYF. The DNA for the CDR3 is TGTGCCAGCACCCCGATTCGGACAGGGATCGAGCAGTACTTC.

This clonotype has more than one count but fewer than ten. The chain employs TRBV12-3 or TRBV12-4 and TRBJ2-3; D unresolved. The V end lost 3 bases, the J end lost 8 bases, and 6 bases lay between the germline ends. The CDR3 sequence is 11 residues long. Written as DNA, the CDR3 is TGTGCCAGCAGTTTTGGTGGTACGCAGTATTTT. Residues: CASSFGGTQYF.

A word on this clonotype: This probably arose from a read error, given a far larger clone one base away. This chain connects TRBV5-4 to TRBJ2-3; 8 bases agree with TRBD2. Germline trimming cut 0 bases from V and 3 bases from J; bases unmatched to any gene: 3. This CDR3 has 15 residues. Germline-derived CDR1 and CDR2 are SGHNT and YYREEE (reference sequence). CDR3 nucleotide sequence: TGTGCCAGCAGCTTGGGACCGGGAGGGACAGATACGCAGTATTTT. This sequence encodes CASSLGPGGTDTQYF.

This clonotype was seen only a few times. The genes are TRBV5-1 and TRBJ2-1; 7 nucleotides line up with TRBD2. Germline CDR1 is SGHRS and CDR2 is YFSETQ. This CDR3 region has 15 residues. V trimming: 1 base; J trimming: 7 bases; junction bases outside the gene matches: 8. The CDR3 region has the DNA TGCGCCAGCAGCTTGAGGTTTGGGGGAGGGAATGAGCAGTTCTTC. This codes for CASSLRFGGGNEQFF.

This clonotype was seen more than once but under ten times. CDR3 sequence: CASRRFQGETQYF. CDR3 sequence (DNA): TGTGCCAGCAGGAGATTCCAGGGGGAGACCCAGTACTTC. V and J are TRBV6-1 and TRBJ2-5; the D gene is possibly TRBD1 (6 bases). Germline CDR1 is MNHNS and CDR2 is SASEGT. The CDR3 spans 13 residues. V lost 6 bases, J lost 5 bases, and 13 bases lay in between.

This clonotype was recorded at least ten times. The V and J genes are TRBV29-1 and TRBJ2-7; D is possibly TRBD2 (6 bases). The CDR3 spans 13 residues. In germline, CDR1 is SQVTM, CDR2 ANQGSEA. V was clipped by 2 bases and J by 3 bases, with 11 bases between them. CDR3 sequence reads: CSVEPGVGYEQYF. The CDR3 region has the DNA TGCAGCGTTGAACCGGGAGTTGGCTACGAGCAGTACTTC.

The V gene is TRBV7-2, the J gene TRBJ2-1; the match to TRBD2 covers 14 bases. The J segment lost 14 bases and the V segment lost 6 bases, leaving 12 bases of the junction unmatched. CDR3 length: 15 amino acids. Germline CDR1 is SGHTA and CDR2 is FQGNSA. This chain's CDR3 is CASRLGLAGALLEFF. The CDR3 nucleotides read TGTGCCAGCAGATTGGGACTAGCGGGGGCCCTACTGGAGTTCTTC.

The chain links TRBV15 to TRBJ2-5; 9 bases map to TRBD2. The V and J ends lost 3 bases and 5 bases, in that order; junction bases with no gene match: 7. Germline V gene data show CDR1 as LNHNV and CDR2 as YYDKDF (reference sequence). The CDR3 runs 15 residues. The CDR3 loop is CATSRPAGGGETQYF. DNA for the CDR3: TGTGCCACCAGCAGGCCGGCGGGAGGGGGTGAGACCCAGTACTTC.

This clonotype was found many times. V is TRBV6-5 and J is TRBJ1-2, with TRBD1 identical over 10 bases. Germline-derived CDR1 and CDR2 are MNHEY and SVGAGI. The junction had 7 bases not matched to a gene; V was cut back by 4 bases and J by 8 bases. The CDR3 totals 14 residues. CDR3 in amino acids: CASSSRDRGLGYTF. DNA for the CDR3: TGTGCCAGCAGTTCACGGGACAGGGGTCTCGGCTACACCTTC.

This clonotype was seen only a few times. The rearrangement joins TRBV20-1 to TRBJ2-7, with D uncertain. This CDR3 contains 13 residues. The V end was cut by 4 bases, the J end by 0 bases, with 10 bases between. From germline, CDR1 is DFQATT and CDR2 SNEGSKA (reference sequence). CDR3 region: CSAKTVYSYEQYF. CDR3 nucleotide sequence: TGCAGTGCTAAGACGGTGTACTCCTACGAGCAGTACTTC.